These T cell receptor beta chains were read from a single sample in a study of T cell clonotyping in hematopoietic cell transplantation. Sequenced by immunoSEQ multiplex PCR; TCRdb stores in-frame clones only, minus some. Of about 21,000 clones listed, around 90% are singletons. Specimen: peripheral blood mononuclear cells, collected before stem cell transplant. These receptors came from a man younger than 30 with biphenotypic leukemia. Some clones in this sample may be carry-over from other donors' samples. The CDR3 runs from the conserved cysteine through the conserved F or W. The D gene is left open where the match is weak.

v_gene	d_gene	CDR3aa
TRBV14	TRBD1	CASSQYGQGVTEAFF
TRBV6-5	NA	CASRREEGEQYF
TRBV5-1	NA	CASSSPGGEQFF
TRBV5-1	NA	CASSTLTRANSPLHF
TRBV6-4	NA	CASRNREAKNIQYF
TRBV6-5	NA	CASSEMAGNQPQHF
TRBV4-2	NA	CASSHRSTVWGYTF
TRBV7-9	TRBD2	CASSWSGTPFTGELFF
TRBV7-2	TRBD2	CASREQPGLAGAADTQYF
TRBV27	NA	CASSLRGGYNEQFF
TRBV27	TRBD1	CASSSQGATYTEAFF
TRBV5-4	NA	CASSLGMLVGRDGYTF
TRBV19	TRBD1	CASREGQGRAEQYF